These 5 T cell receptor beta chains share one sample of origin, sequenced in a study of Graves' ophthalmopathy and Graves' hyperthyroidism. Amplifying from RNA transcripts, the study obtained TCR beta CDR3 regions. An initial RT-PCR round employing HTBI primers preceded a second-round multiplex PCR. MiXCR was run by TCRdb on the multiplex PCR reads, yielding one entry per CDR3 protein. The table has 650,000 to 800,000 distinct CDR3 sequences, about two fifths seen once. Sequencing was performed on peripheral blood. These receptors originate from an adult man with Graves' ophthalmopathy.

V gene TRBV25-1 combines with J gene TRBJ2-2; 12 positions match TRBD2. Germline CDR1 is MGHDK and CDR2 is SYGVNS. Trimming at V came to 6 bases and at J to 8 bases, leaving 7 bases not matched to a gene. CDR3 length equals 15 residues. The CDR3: CASSTGLAGGGELFF. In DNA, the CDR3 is TGTGCCAGCAGCACCGGGCTAGCGGGGGGGGGGGAGCTGTTTTTT.

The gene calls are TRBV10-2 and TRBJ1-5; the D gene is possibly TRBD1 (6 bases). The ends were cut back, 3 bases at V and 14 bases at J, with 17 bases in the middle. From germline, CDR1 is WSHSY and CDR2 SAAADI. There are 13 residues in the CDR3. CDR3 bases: TGCGCCAGCAGTGACGCAGGGGTGAACTACGAGCATTTT. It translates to CASSDAGVNYEHF.

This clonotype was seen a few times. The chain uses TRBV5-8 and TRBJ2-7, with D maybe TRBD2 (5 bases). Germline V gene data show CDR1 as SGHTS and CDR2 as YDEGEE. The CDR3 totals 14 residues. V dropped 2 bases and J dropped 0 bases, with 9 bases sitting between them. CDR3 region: CASSFGSDSYEQYF. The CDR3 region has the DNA TGTGCCAGCAGCTTTGGTAGCGACTCCTACGAGCAGTACTTC.

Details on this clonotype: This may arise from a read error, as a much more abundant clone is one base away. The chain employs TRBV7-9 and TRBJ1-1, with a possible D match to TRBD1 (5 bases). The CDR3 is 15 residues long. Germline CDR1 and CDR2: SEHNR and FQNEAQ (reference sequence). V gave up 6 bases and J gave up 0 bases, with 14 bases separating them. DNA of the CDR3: TGTGCCAGCAGGTCGCCGGGGGGGATGAACACTGAAGCTTTCTTT. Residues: CASRSPGGMNTEAFF.

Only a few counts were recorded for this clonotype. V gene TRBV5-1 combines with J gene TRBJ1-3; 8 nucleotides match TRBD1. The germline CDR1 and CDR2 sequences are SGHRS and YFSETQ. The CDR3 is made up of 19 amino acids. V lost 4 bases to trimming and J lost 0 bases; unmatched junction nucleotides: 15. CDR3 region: CASSRQISGTGLSGNTIYF. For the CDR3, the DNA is TGCGCCAGCAGCCGACAAATTTCTGGGACAGGCCTCTCTGGAAACACCATATATTTT.